This TCR beta chain was captured in a study of regulatory T cells in long-lasting Graves disease. Across the study: The study counted Graves' disease as persistent given over 5 years of antithyroid drugs and positive TSH receptor antibodies. Study results and limitations: Comparison showed that persistent patients shared more public clonotypes (fewer than 3,000) than new patients (966). Preferential use of TRBV28, TRBJ1-2 and TRBJ2-5 was seen in persistent disease. Limited samples may have lowered accuracy.

CDR1 is MNHEY, CDR2 SMNVEV, per germline (reference sequence). There are 15 residues in the CDR3. The J segment lost 4 bases and the V segment lost 6 bases, leaving 7 bases of the junction unmatched. The authors built TCR beta libraries using iRepertoire HTBI primers and Arm-PCR of CDR3 regions. TCRdb reprocessed the multiplex PCR reads via MiXCR and lists one record per CDR3 protein. The sample includes approximately 400,000 distinct CDR3 sequences, 20% to 25% of them seen just once. As for time point: persistent/refractory GD, antithyroid drugs over 5 years with positive TRAb. After RNA was extracted from PBMCs, the TCR library was made from it. Turning to this clonotype: Antigen specificity is unknown.

The sequencing here drew on peripheral blood mononuclear cells (PBMCs), taken when the disease was refractory, from a patient treated with antithyroid drugs. This sequence joins TRBV27 and TRBJ2-1; 9 bases are shared with TRBD2. This TCR came from a woman between 40 and 50 years old with Graves disease. CDR3: CASRLSLAGYNEQFF. CDR3 nucleotide sequence: TGTGCCAGCAGACTTTCGCTAGCGGGATACAATGAGCAGTTCTTC.